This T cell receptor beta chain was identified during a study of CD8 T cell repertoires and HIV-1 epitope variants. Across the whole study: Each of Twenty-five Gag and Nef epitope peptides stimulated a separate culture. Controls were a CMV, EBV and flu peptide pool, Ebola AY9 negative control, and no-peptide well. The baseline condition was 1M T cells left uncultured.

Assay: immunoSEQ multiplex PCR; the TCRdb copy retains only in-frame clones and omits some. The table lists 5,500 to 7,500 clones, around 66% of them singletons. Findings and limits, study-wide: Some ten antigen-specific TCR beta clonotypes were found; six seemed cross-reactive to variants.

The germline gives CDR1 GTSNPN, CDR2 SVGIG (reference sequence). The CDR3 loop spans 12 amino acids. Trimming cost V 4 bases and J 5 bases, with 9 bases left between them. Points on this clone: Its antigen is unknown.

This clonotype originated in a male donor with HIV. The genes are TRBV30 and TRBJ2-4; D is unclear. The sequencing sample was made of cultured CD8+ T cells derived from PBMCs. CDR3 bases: TGTGCCTGGAAAGGGCTGGAAAACATTCAGTACTTC. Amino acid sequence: CAWKGLENIQYF.